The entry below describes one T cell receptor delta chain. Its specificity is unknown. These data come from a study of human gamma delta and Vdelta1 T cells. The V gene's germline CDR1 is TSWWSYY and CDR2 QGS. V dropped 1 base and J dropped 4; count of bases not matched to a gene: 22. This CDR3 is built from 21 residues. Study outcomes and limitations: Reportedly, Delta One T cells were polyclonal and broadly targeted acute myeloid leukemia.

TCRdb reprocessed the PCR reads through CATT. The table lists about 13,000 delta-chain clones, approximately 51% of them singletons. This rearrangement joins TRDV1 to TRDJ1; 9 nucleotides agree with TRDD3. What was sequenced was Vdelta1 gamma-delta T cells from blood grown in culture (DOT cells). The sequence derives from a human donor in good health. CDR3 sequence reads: CALGEQVSRDTGGPSLDKLIF. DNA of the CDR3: TGTGCTCTTGGGGAACAGGTCTCCCGAGATACTGGGGGACCGTCTCTCGATAAACTCATCTTT.